What follows are 30 T cell receptor beta chains derived from one specimen sequenced in a study of CD8 T cells in Susac syndrome. After extraction with the RNeasy kit, roughly 0.45 to 1 ug of the RNA was reverse transcribed using random hexamers. TCRdb passed the immunoSEQ multiplex PCR reads through MiXCR, listing each CDR3 protein once. The sample has 170,000 or so distinct CDR3 sequences, around 96% seen once. What was sequenced was CD4+ T cells from PBMCs. These TCRs come from a human donor with Susac syndrome.

The chain has TRBV20-1 and TRBJ2-6; 9 bases are a match to TRBD1. Germline CDR1 reads DFQATT; CDR2 reads SNEGSKA (reference sequence). The CDR3 has 17 amino acids. Unmatched junction bases numbered 4, after V lost 1 base and J lost 0 bases. The CDR3 here is CSARGQGVISGANVLTF. In DNA, the CDR3 is TGCAGTGCTAGAGGACAGGGGGTGATCTCTGGGGCCAACGTCCTGACTTTC.

The V call is TRBV14, the J call TRBJ2-3; D uncertain. The length of the CDR3 is 14 residues. Germline V gene data show CDR1 as SGHDN and CDR2 as FVKESK. V was cut by 1 base and J by 2 bases, with 7 bases left in between. The CDR3 DNA reads as TGTGCCAGCAGCCAAGTGGCCTCCACAGATACGCAGTATTTT. Protein product: CASSQVASTDTQYF. Full variable domain (missing parts from reference TRBV14 and TRBJ2-3): EAGVTQFPSHSVIEKGQTVTLRCDPISGHDNLYWYRRVMGKEIKFLLHFVKESKQDESGMPNNRFLAERTGGTYSTLKVQPAELEDSGVYFCASSQVASTDTQYFGPGTRLTVL.

A few counts support this clonotype. This chain connects TRBV6-5 to TRBJ2-1, with 9 bases lining up with TRBD2. Germline CDR1 MNHEY, CDR2 SVGAGI. The CDR3 has 13 residues. V shed 4 bases, J shed 7 bases, and the junction held 2 bases outside the gene matches. The CDR3 loop is CASSSSGRNEQFF. The CDR3 region has the DNA TGTGCCAGCAGTTCCAGCGGGAGGAATGAGCAGTTCTTC.

The rearrangement links TRBV2 to TRBJ2-7; perhaps TRBD2 as D (5 bases). The CDR3 is 14 residues long. The V and J ends lost 6 bases and 2 bases respectively, with 14 bases between them. Germline V gene sequence: CDR1 SNHLY, CDR2 FYNNEI. In DNA form, the CDR3 reads TGTGCCAGCAGCCCACAGCCCGGGACCTACGAGCAGTACGTC. It yields the protein CASSPQPGTYEQYV.

This chain uses TRBV3-1 with TRBJ2-1, with D perhaps matching TRBD2 (6 bases). Germline V gives CDR1 LGHDT, CDR2 YNNKEL (reference sequence). The CDR3 spans 14 residues. Trimming removed 6 bases at V and 2 bases at J, with 11 bases between. The CDR3 DNA reads as TGTGCCAGCAGTCGACTAGGAGCCTACAATGAGCAGTTCTTC. Protein sequence: CASSRLGAYNEQFF.

This clonotype came up a few times. The gene calls are TRBV18 and TRBJ1-2, with a possible D match to TRBD1 (5 bases). V was cut by 3 bases and J by 3 bases, with 8 bases left in between. The CDR3 is 13 residues long. The germline gives CDR1 KGHSH, CDR2 LQKENI. The CDR3 sequence: CASSPQGDYGYTF. In nucleotides, the CDR3 is TGTGCCAGCTCACCCCAGGGAGACTATGGCTACACCTTC. Using reference TRBV18 and TRBJ1-2 for the parts outside the CDR3, the full variable domain is NAGVMQNPRHLVRRRGQEARLRCSPMKGHSHVYWYRQLPEEGLKFMVYLQKENIIDESGMPKERFSAEFPKEGPSILRIQQVVRGDSAAYFCASSPQGDYGYTFGSGTRLTVV.

The gene calls are TRBV7-9 and TRBJ2-2; tentative D call: TRBD2 (6 bases). CDR3 size: 16 residues. CDR1 is SEHNR, CDR2 FQNEAQ, per germline (reference sequence). Trimming removed 5 bases from V and 4 bases from J, with 17 bases in between. For the CDR3, the DNA is TGTGCCAGCAGCCCGCACCCTAGCGCTAGCACCGGGGAGCTGTTTTTT. It specifies CASSPHPSASTGELFF.

The rearrangement uses TRBV29-1 and TRBJ1-5; possibly TRBD1 for D (6 bases). V shed 6 bases and J shed 5 bases, with 14 bases lying between them. This CDR3 has 13 residues. Germline lookup yields CDR1 SQVTM and CDR2 ANQGSEA. As DNA, the CDR3 is TGCAGCGTCCGAGGGGAGGGGGATCAGCCCCAGCATTTT. This translates into CSVRGEGDQPQHF.

The V call is TRBV9, the J call TRBJ1-5, with D perhaps TRBD1 (5 bases). The CDR3 has 15 residues. CDR1 is SGDLS, CDR2 YYNGEE, per germline. V gave up 4 bases and J gave up 0 bases, with 11 bases separating them. CDR3 protein: CASSPSGGSNQPQHF. CDR3 nucleotides: TGTGCCAGCAGCCCGAGCGGGGGTAGCAATCAGCCCCAGCATTTT.

The rearrangement uses TRBV28 and TRBJ2-7, with 7 nucleotides matching TRBD1. This CDR3 region has 15 residues. The germline gives CDR1 MDHEN, CDR2 SYDVKM. V lost 4 bases, J lost 3 bases, and 9 bases stayed unmatched. In DNA form, the CDR3 reads TGTGCCAGCAGTTCCTCGGGACAGAAATACTACGAGCAGTACGTC. It is translated as CASSSSGQKYYEQYV.

The V and J genes are TRBV4-2 and TRBJ2-5; 8 bases line up with TRBD2. Germline V lookup: CDR1 LGHNA, CDR2 YNFKEQ. CDR3 length: 13 amino acids. V shed 4 bases, J shed 4 bases, and the junction held 2 bases outside the gene matches. The DNA for the CDR3 is TGTGCCAGCAGCCGTCTAGCGGGAGAGACCCAGTACTTC. Amino acid sequence: CASSRLAGETQYF.

The J gene is TRBJ2-7, the V gene TRBV28; D is undetermined. CDR1 and CDR2 (germline): MDHEN, SYDVKM. The CDR3 is 15 amino acids. V lost 3 bases and J lost 3, with 15 bases in between. The CDR3 DNA follows: TGTGCCAGCAGTTTTCTCCAGGCCTCGAGCTACGAGCAGTACTTC. Its protein is CASSFLQASSYEQYF.

The V and J genes are TRBV20-1 and TRBJ2-7; possibly TRBD2 for D (5 bases). The CDR3 is made up of 11 amino acids. Per the germline V gene, CDR1 is DFQATT and CDR2 is SNEGSKA (reference sequence). V dropped 5 bases and J dropped 3 bases, with 8 bases sitting between them. As DNA, the CDR3 is TGCAGTGCTGGACGGGGCTACGAGCAGTACTTC. Encoded protein: CSAGRGYEQYF.

The rearrangement links TRBV5-1 to TRBJ2-3; D is possibly TRBD1 (6 bases). V was trimmed by 0 bases and J by 2 bases, leaving 10 bases between them. This CDR3 has 15 residues. The germline gives CDR1 SGHRS, CDR2 YFSETQ. CDR3 protein: CASSLVGALTDTQYF. The CDR3 bases are TGCGCCAGCAGCTTGGTGGGGGCCCTCACAGATACGCAGTATTTT.

This chain joins TRBV4-2 and TRBJ2-5; 7 bases map to TRBD2. V dropped 0 bases and J dropped 5; count of bases not matched to a gene: 6. The CDR3 spans 15 residues. Germline V gene lookup returns CDR1 LGHNA and CDR2 YNFKEQ. In nucleotides, the CDR3 is TGTGCCAGCAGCCAAGATCCCCGGGAGGAGGAGACCCAGTACTTC. Protein: CASSQDPREEETQYF.

The chain links TRBV25-1 to TRBJ2-3, with D unclear. CDR3 length: 15 residues. Looked up from germline, CDR1 is MGHDK and CDR2 is SYGVNS. The germline V and J ends were trimmed by 4 bases and 0 bases, with 11 bases remaining between them. This CDR3 is CASSGLGLSTDTQYF. The CDR3, as DNA: TGTGCCAGCAGTGGCTTAGGGCTAAGCACAGATACGCAGTATTTT.

The chain carries TRBV7-9 and TRBJ2-1, with D unclear. CDR3 length equals 13 residues. Germline V gene lookup returns CDR1 SEHNR and CDR2 FQNEAQ (reference sequence). Trimming left V 0 bases short and J 9 bases short, with 9 bases between. DNA of the CDR3: TGTGCCAGCAGCTTAGCGATTGGTGGTGAGCAGTTCTTC. It encodes CASSLAIGGEQFF.

This clonotype was counted once. The gene calls are TRBV5-1 and TRBJ1-1; a weak D match, TRBD1 (5 bases). The V end lost 2 bases, the J end lost 5 bases, and 13 bases lay between the germline ends. The length of the CDR3 is 14 residues. Germline values: CDR1 SGHRS, CDR2 YFSETQ. The CDR3 bases are TGCGCCAGCAGCTTAGACAGCCTGGGGACTGAAGCTTTCTTT. This sequence encodes CASSLDSLGTEAFF.

The rearrangement links TRBV7-2 to TRBJ2-3; no firm D call. This CDR3 has 12 residues. Between the trimmed V and J ends, which lost 7 bases and 2 bases, there was a span of 7 bases. Germline V gene data show CDR1 as SGHTA and CDR2 as FQGNSA. CDR3 sequence reads: CASKRPTDTQYF. In nucleotides, the CDR3 is TGTGCCAGCAAGCGCCCCACAGATACGCAGTATTTT.

The chain has TRBV12-3 or TRBV12-4 and TRBJ2-7, with D unresolved. The CDR3 spans 12 residues. V was cut by 3 bases and J by 3 bases, with 6 bases left in between. The CDR3 nucleotides are TGTGCCAGCAGTTTTTTAGACTACGAGCAGTACTTC. Residues: CASSFLDYEQYF.

This chain connects TRBV18 to TRBJ2-4; possibly TRBD2 for D (6 bases). This CDR3 spans 15 amino acids. CDR1 and CDR2 from the germline V gene are KGHSH and LQKENI. V lost 0 bases to trimming and J lost 8 bases, with 14 bases between them. The CDR3 region has the DNA TGTGCCAGCTCACCACCGGGAGCTTGGGGGGACATTCAGTACTTC. This codes for CASSPPGAWGDIQYF.

The gene calls are TRBV2 and TRBJ2-1; D is ambiguous. The ends were cut back, 4 bases at V and 3 bases at J, with 4 bases in the middle. Germline V gene sequence: CDR1 SNHLY, CDR2 FYNNEI. This CDR3 has 12 residues. The CDR3 is CASSANYNEQFF. The CDR3 nucleotides are TGTGCCAGCAGTGCTAACTACAATGAGCAGTTCTTC.

This chain connects TRBV28 to TRBJ1-5; 8 bases map to TRBD1. The CDR3 contains 15 residues. CDR1 is MDHEN and CDR2 is SYDVKM in the germline V gene. The V gene end was trimmed by 7 bases and the J gene end by 14 bases; junction bases not matched to a gene: 19. CDR3 in amino acids: CASTTQGAQESGEHF. DNA of the CDR3: TGTGCCAGCACCACTCAGGGGGCACAAGAATCAGGAGAGCATTTT.

The rearrangement uses TRBV28 and TRBJ1-1; D unclear. Trimming shortened V by 6 bases and J by 1 base, and 12 bases separated the two germline ends. The CDR3 loop spans 14 amino acids. Germline assignment: CDR1 MDHEN and CDR2 SYDVKM. The CDR3, as DNA: TGTGCCAGCAGGGTTGGGCAGACGAACACTGAAGCTTTCTTT. As protein: CASRVGQTNTEAFF.

The CDR3 DNA reads as TGCAGCGTTGTAACAAACTCCTACGAGCAGTACTTC. Protein sequence: CSVVTNSYEQYF. The chain joins TRBV29-1 to TRBJ2-7; unclear D gene. Germline V gives CDR1 SQVTM, CDR2 ANQGSEA. Deletions cut 4 bases from V and 0 bases from J, with 7 bases between. This CDR3 contains 12 residues.

The chain joins TRBV9 to TRBJ2-5; D is perhaps TRBD2 (5 bases). Germline values: CDR1 SGDLS, CDR2 YYNGEE. CDR3 length: 17 residues. V lost 4 bases, J lost 0 bases, and 19 bases lay in between. The CDR3 sequence: CASSPMMGAGYQETQYF. CDR3 sequence (DNA): TGTGCCAGCAGCCCCATGATGGGAGCCGGGTACCAAGAGACCCAGTACTTC.

The rearrangement joins TRBV6-6 to TRBJ2-3; D call uncertain. From germline, CDR1 is MNHNY and CDR2 SVGAGI (reference sequence). Trimming stripped 8 bases from V and 0 bases from J, with 6 bases between. The CDR3 is 12 amino acids. The CDR3 DNA sequence: TGTGCCAGCCGCAGAAGCACAGATACGCAGTATTTT. Translating gives CASRRSTDTQYF.

This clonotype showed up just a few times. CDR3 sequence (DNA): TGTGCCAGCAGCTTAGCGTCCAACGTCCTGACTTTC. This gives the protein CASSLASNVLTF. This chain connects TRBV7-2 to TRBJ2-6; D not resolved. This CDR3 comprises 12 residues. Germline CDR1 SGHTA, CDR2 FQGNSA. V dropped 0 bases and J dropped 8 bases, with 2 bases sitting between them. The entire variable domain, with the rest obtained from reference TRBV7-2 and TRBJ2-6, is as follows: GAGVSQSPSNKVTEKGKDVELRCDPISGHTALYWYRQSLGQGLEFLIYFQGNSAPDKSGLPSDRFSAERTGGSVSTLTIQRTQQEDSAVYLCASSLASNVLTFGAGSRLTVL.

The chain employs TRBV12-3 or TRBV12-4 and TRBJ1-3; 7 nucleotides align to TRBD1. The junction had 5 bases not matched to a gene; V was cut back by 3 bases and J by 0 bases. This CDR3 spans 16 amino acids. CDR3 sequence: CASSLRGGLSGNTIYF. CDR3 coding DNA: TGTGCCAGCAGTTTGAGAGGGGGCCTCTCTGGAAACACCATATATTTT.

The genes are TRBV7-9 and TRBJ2-1; D gene unclear. Trimming shortened V by 5 bases and J by 4 bases, and 9 bases separated the two germline ends. Per the germline V gene, CDR1 is SEHNR and CDR2 is FQNEAQ (reference sequence). CDR3 length: 13 amino acids. The CDR3 protein is CASSPSSYNEQFF. The CDR3 coding sequence is TGTGCCAGCAGCCCCTCTAGTTACAATGAGCAGTTCTTC.